The entry that follows covers one T cell receptor (beta chain) sequence. This clone was seen a few times. Its antigen is still unknown. Base qualities are not recorded, but no much larger clone differs from it by a single base. This record comes from a study of blood T cell repertoires in COVID-19 (TCRdb year 2020). In the study overall: Collaborator samples came from the United States, Italy and Spain and covered acute and convalescent phases of COVID-19. The material from the prospective study consisted of cDNA or gDNA derived from T cells, B-cell-depleted T cells, or PBMCs. Subjects who had been exposed to COVID-19, were actively infected with it, or had recovered from it provided the deeply sampled blood TCRbeta repertoires that made up the dataset. The repertoires were released in a freely available public database intended as a resource for research on the immune response to SARS-CoV-2. Samples came from the ongoing ImmuneRACE study (first 160 participants) plus 1,254 subjects from 6 global collaborators. The sample metadata nearly always contained a de-identified subject ID, COVID-19 status, age in years and sex. Where available, HLA class I and class II types were obtained from metadata supplied by the sample provider rather than from assay-based typing.

As encoded in the germline V gene, CDR1 is KGHDR while CDR2 is SFDVKD. Cut back by 3 bases and 2 bases, the V and J ends lie 12 bases apart. From the cysteine up to the phenylalanine, the CDR3 has a length of 15 residues. The only DNA kept is the CDR3, 45 bases in frame from the first base. At one collaborating source in Seattle, patients were enrolled during active infection and were followed longitudinally through the course of disease. Each collaborating institution followed its own protocols to collect whole blood in K2EDTA tubes. For TCRbeta analysis, collaborators shipped samples in one of three forms: frozen whole blood, isolated PBMCs, or DNA extracted from either of those sample types. Results the study describes overall, beyond this receptor: The quantity of clinical and demographic metadata differed by source and by participant and was supplied without curation.

TCRbeta CDR3 regions were amplified from genomic DNA by means of the immunoSEQ Assay, a bias-controlled multiplex PCR. In the authors' own workflow: Within the assay, amplification of reference gene primers was used to estimate how many nucleated cells each sample contained. To quantify the absolute abundance of each unique TCRbeta CDR3 rearrangement, sequence reads were collapsed and filtered. For each sample, productive Simpson clonality was calculated by taking the square root of Simpson's diversity index across productive rearrangements. The immuneACCESS repertoire file appears here via TCRdb, limited to in-frame rearrangements. These files lack a portion of the clones; in checked studies, under half of the deficit traces to unresolved V genes, and the cause of the others is not known. That table is the source of V, J and clone size, and D and trimming were worked out from the DNA. The sample table records 35,000 to 40,000 clones; nearly 90% of these occur just once. The ten largest clones represent more than 4.5% of the sample.

The sequenced sample consisted of peripheral blood. This clonotype was obtained from a man aged 60 to 69 with COVID-19, enrolled during active disease. This receptor chain uses TRBV24-1 and TRBJ1-2, with the D gene uncertain. The nucleotide sequence is given as TGTGCCACCAGTGATCAAAACACCAAAAACTATGGCTACACCTTC. Its translation reads: CATSDQNTKNYGYTF.